Each of the 11 T cell receptor beta chains below was sequenced from the same sample in a study of regulatory T cells in long-lasting Graves disease. For TCR beta, libraries came from iRepertoire HTBI primers and Arm-PCR of CDR3 regions. TCRdb itself ran the multiplex PCR reads through MiXCR, one entry per CDR3 protein. The sample consists of around 450,000 distinct CDR3 sequences, 20% to 25% of them appearing once. Time point in this sample: persistent/refractory GD, antithyroid drugs over 5 years with positive TRAb. Extracted RNA from PBMCs served as the source of the TCR library. The material was peripheral blood mononuclear cells (PBMCs), obtained when the disease was refractory, from a patient treated with antithyroid drugs. All receptors come from a female donor with Graves disease.

This clonotype was recorded at least ten times. The rearrangement uses TRBV20-1 and TRBJ1-1; D is perhaps TRBD1 (6 bases). V was pared by 0 bases and J by 5 bases, with 13 bases between. Germline-derived CDR1 and CDR2 are DFQATT and SNEGSKA (reference sequence). CDR3 size: 14 residues. The CDR3 loop reads CSARDLRGWTEAFF. DNA of the CDR3: TGCAGTGCTAGAGATCTCAGGGGATGGACTGAAGCTTTCTTT.

This clonotype was found many times. The rearrangement links TRBV6-1 to TRBJ2-7; TRBD1 matches at 11 bases. J gave up 0 bases and V 6 bases, and 13 bases lay outside the gene matches. Germline V gene data show CDR1 as MNHNS and CDR2 as SASEGT. The CDR3 spans 18 residues. CDR3 sequence (DNA): TGTGCCAGCAGCTCCCGGGACAGGGGGACCCCGTACTCCTACGAGCAGTACTTC. Translating gives CASSSRDRGTPYSYEQYF.

This clonotype was seen at least ten times. V usage is TRBV19 and J usage is TRBJ1-2, with a possible D match to TRBD1 (5 bases). The CDR3 spans 15 residues. V lost 5 bases, J lost 4 bases, and 17 bases lay in between. Per germline, CDR1 LNHDA and CDR2 SQIVND (reference sequence). CDR3 DNA sequence: TGTGCCAGTAGTGGTGGGACGACGCGAGCCTATGGCTACACCTTC. It specifies CASSGGTTRAYGYTF. Full variable domain (remainder filled in from reference TRBV19 and TRBJ1-2): DGGITQSPKYLFRKEGQNVTLSCEQNLNHDAMYWYRQDPGQGLRLIYYSQIVNDFQKGDIAEGYSVSREKKESFPLTVTSAQKNPTAFYLCASSGGTTRAYGYTFGSGTRLTVV.

This clonotype turned up a few times. The genes are TRBV15 and TRBJ1-1, with D possibly TRBD1 on 6 matching bases. Germline CDR1 reads LNHNV; CDR2 reads YYDKDF (reference sequence). V lost 0 bases, J lost 5 bases, and 13 bases lay in between. The CDR3 contains 15 residues. This CDR3 reads CATSRERGGRTEAFF. The CDR3 coding sequence is TGTGCCACCAGCAGAGAGAGAGGGGGGCGGACTGAAGCTTTCTTT.

This clonotype was observed at least ten times. V is TRBV28 and J is TRBJ1-6; TRBD1 matches at 9 bases. J lost 10 bases, V lost 6 bases, and 7 bases had no gene match. The CDR3 sequence is 14 residues long. Germline assignment: CDR1 MDHEN and CDR2 SYDVKM. For the CDR3, the DNA is TGTGCCAGCAGCCAAGGACAGGGGACCTCACCCCTCCACTTT. It is translated as CASSQGQGTSPLHF.

The rearrangement links TRBV6-2 or TRBV6-3 to TRBJ1-5; possible D gene TRBD1, 5 bases. Germline loops: CDR1 MNHEY, CDR2 SVGEGT. V lost 4 bases and J lost 2, with 18 bases in between. This CDR3 has 17 amino acids. CDR3: CASSSYPQGFGNQPQHF. CDR3 nucleotides: TGTGCCAGCAGTTCCTATCCCCAGGGTTTCGGCAATCAGCCCCAGCATTTT.

The chain has TRBV5-1 and TRBJ2-3; 9 positions agree with TRBD1. Trimming at V came to 4 bases and at J to 2 bases, leaving 2 bases not matched to a gene. The V gene's germline CDR1 is SGHRS and CDR2 YFSETQ. The CDR3 totals 14 residues. As DNA, the CDR3 is TGCGCCAGCAGCGGGACAGGGTCCACAGATACGCAGTATTTT. Residues: CASSGTGSTDTQYF. Variable domain in full (rest from reference TRBV5-1 and TRBJ2-3): KAGVTQTPRYLIKTRGQQVTLSCSPISGHRSVSWYQQTPGQGLQFLFEYFSETQRNKGNFPGRFSGRQFSNSRSEMNVSTLELGDSALYLCASSGTGSTDTQYFGPGTRLTVL.

This clonotype was counted between two and nine times. The rearrangement joins TRBV7-2 to TRBJ1-1; D remains unclear. V lost 7 bases and J 2 bases, leaving 14 bases between the germline ends. Germline V gene sequence: CDR1 SGHTA, CDR2 FQGNSA. There are 14 residues in the CDR3. The CDR3 DNA sequence: TGTGCCAGCAACCGACTAGGTAGTAACACTGAAGCTTTCTTT. This sequence encodes CASNRLGSNTEAFF.

This clonotype was picked up a small number of times. CDR3 sequence reads: CASSLTDPTGGSGYTF. CDR3 in DNA: TGTGCCAGCAGCTTGACTGACCCCACAGGGGGCAGTGGCTACACCTTC. The chain recombines TRBV7-9 with TRBJ1-2, with TRBD1 matching over 9 bases. The CDR3 is made up of 16 amino acids. Germline V CDR1 and CDR2: SEHNR, FQNEAQ (reference sequence). J was trimmed by 7 bases and V by 3 bases; bases with no gene match: 12.

This clonotype occurred a few times. This chain links TRBV7-9 with TRBJ1-4, with a weak D call TRBD1 (6 bases). Trimming pared 5 bases from V and 2 bases from J, leaving 21 bases between. CDR1 SEHNR and CDR2 FQNEAQ come from the germline V gene (reference sequence). The CDR3 spans 18 residues. In nucleotides, the CDR3 is TGTGCCAGCAGCCCGCCAGGACAGCGTGCATCGACTAATGAAAAACTGTTTTTT. Its protein product is CASSPPGQRASTNEKLFF. Looking up the rest from reference TRBV7-9 and TRBJ1-4 gives the full variable domain: DTGVSQNPRHKITKRGQNVTFRCDPISEHNRLYWYRQTLGQGPEFLTYFQNEAQLEKSRLLSDRFSAERPKGSFSTLEIQRTEQGDSAMYLCASSPPGQRASTNEKLFFGSGTQLSVL.

Only a few counts were recorded for this clonotype. The rearrangement joins TRBV11-2 to TRBJ2-2; tentatively, D is TRBD2 (5 bases). Per the germline V gene, CDR1 is SGHAT and CDR2 is FQNNGV. Between the trimmed V and J ends, which lost 5 bases and 0 bases, there was a span of 19 bases. This CDR3 has 18 residues. As DNA, the CDR3 is TGTGCCAGCAGCCACCTCTTGGCGGCGGGTCCGAACACCGGGGAGCTGTTTTTT. Its protein is CASSHLLAAGPNTGELFF.